The clone carrying this TCR beta chain has ten or more counts. This entry belongs to a study of T cells after yellow fever vaccination. TCRdb reanalysed the 5' RACE reads using MiXCR and keeps one entry per CDR3 protein. The table records more than 200,000 distinct CDR3 sequences, roughly 4% of them present only once. The CDR3 loop spans 14 amino acids. Germline V CDR1 and CDR2: SGHTA, FQGNSA. Trimming stripped 8 bases from V and 6 bases from J, with 19 bases between. This sequence originates from a man in his late teens or twenties who received the YFV17D yellow fever vaccine. The source was PBMCs, collected 15 days after the yellow fever booster vaccination. This chain connects TRBV7-2 to TRBJ1-1; tentative D call: TRBD1 (5 bases). The CDR3 nucleotides read TGTGCCAGCCGACCCCGTGGGGCAGAGTCTGAAGCTTTCTTT. Translated: CASRPRGAESEAFF. Drawing the rest from reference TRBV7-2 and TRBJ1-1, the complete variable domain is GAGVSQSPSNKVTEKGKDVELRCDPISGHTALYWYRQSLGQGLEFLIYFQGNSAPDKSGLPSDRFSAERTGGSVSTLTIQRTQQEDSAVYLCASRPRGAESEAFFGQGTRLTVV.